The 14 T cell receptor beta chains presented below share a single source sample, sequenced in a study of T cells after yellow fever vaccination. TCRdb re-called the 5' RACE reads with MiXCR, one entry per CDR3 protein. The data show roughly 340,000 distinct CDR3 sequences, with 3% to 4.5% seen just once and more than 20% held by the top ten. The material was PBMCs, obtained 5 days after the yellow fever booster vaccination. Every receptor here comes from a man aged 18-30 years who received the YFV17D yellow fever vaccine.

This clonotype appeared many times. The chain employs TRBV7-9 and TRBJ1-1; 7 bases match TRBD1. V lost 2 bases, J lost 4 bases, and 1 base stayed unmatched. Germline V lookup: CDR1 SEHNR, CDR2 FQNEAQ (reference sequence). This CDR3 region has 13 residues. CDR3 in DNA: TGTGCCAGCAGCTTAAACAGGGGCACTGAAGCTTTCTTT. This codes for CASSLNRGTEAFF.

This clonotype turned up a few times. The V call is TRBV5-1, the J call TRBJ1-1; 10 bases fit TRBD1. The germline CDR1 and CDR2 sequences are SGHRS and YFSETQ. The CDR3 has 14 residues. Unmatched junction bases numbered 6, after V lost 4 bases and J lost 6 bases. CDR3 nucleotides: TGCGCCAGCAGCCGACAGGGGGCGGACGCTGAAGCTTTCTTT. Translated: CASSRQGADAEAFF.

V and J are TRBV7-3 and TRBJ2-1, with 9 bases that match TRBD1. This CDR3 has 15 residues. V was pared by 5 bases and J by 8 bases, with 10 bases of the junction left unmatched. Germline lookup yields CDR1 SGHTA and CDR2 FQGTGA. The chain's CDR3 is CASSATSGTGHEQFF. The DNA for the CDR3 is TGTGCCAGCAGCGCGACAAGCGGGACAGGGCATGAGCAGTTCTTC.

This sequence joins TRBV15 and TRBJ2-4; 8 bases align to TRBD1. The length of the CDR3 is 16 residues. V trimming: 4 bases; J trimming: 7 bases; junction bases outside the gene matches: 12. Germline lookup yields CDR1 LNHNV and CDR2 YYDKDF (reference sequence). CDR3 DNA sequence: TGTGCCACCAGCATCCTCAGGGGGCGCGAGGGGAACATTCAGTACTTC. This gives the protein CATSILRGREGNIQYF.

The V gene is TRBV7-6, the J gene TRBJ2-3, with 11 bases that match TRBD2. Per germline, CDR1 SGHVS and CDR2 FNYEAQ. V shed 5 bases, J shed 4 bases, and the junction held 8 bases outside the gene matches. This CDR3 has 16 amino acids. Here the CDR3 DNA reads TGTGCCAGCAGCCCCCTTAGCGGGGGGGCTTCAGATACGCAGTATTTT. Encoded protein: CASSPLSGGASDTQYF.

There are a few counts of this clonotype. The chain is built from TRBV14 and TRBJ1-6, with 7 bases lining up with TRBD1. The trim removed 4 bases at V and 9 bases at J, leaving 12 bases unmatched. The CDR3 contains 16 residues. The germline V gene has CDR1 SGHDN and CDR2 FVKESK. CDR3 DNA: TGTGCCAGCAGCCCCCACGCCGGGACAGCATTTTCACCCCTCCACTTT. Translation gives CASSPHAGTAFSPLHF.

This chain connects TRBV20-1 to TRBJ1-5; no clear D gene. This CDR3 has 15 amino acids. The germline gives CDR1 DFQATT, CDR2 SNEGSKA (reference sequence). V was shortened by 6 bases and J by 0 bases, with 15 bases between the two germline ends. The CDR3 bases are TGCAGTGCCCCTCCCGTCCTTTCTAGCAATCAGCCCCAGCATTTT. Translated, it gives CSAPPVLSSNQPQHF.

The CDR3 nucleotides are TGTGCCATCAGTGAATTGGTCACCGGGGAGCTGTTTTTT. Translating gives CAISELVTGELFF. The gene calls are TRBV10-3 and TRBJ2-2; D unresolved. Germline CDR1 reads ENHRY; CDR2 reads SYGVKD. The CDR3 sequence is 13 residues long. The ends were cut back, 3 bases at V and 4 bases at J, with 6 bases in the middle.

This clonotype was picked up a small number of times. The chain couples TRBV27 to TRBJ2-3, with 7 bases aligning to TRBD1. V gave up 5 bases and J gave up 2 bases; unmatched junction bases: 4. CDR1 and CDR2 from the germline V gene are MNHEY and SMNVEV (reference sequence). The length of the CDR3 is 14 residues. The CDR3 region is CASSTDRDTDTQYF. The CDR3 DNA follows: TGTGCCAGCAGTACCGACAGGGACACAGATACGCAGTATTTT.

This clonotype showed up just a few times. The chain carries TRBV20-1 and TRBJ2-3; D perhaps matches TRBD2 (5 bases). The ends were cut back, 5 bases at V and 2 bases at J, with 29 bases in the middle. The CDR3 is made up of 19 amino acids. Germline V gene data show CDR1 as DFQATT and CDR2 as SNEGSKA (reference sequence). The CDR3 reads CSAGATGVDRKISTDTQYF. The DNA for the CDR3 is TGCAGTGCTGGAGCTACCGGGGTGGATCGAAAAATATCCACAGATACGCAGTATTTT.

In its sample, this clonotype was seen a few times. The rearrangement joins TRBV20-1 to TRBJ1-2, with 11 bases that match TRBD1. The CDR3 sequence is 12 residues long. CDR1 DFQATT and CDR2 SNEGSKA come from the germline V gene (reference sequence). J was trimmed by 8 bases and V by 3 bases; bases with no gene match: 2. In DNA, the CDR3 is TGCAGTGCTAGGGGGACAGGGGGAGGCTACACCTTC. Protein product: CSARGTGGGYTF.

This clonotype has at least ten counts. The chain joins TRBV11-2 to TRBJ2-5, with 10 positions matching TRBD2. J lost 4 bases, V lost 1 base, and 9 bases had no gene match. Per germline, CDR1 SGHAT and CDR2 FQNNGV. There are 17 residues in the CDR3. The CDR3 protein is CASSLGHLAGAAETQYF. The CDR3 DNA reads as TGTGCCAGCAGCTTAGGCCATCTAGCGGGGGCGGCAGAGACCCAGTACTTC.

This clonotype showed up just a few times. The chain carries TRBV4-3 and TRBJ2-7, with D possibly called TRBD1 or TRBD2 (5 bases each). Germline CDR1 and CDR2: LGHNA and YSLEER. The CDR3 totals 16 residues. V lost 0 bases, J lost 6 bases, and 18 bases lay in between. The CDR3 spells CASSQDVRGVASEQYF. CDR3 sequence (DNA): TGCGCCAGCAGCCAAGATGTGAGGGGAGTTGCGTCCGAGCAGTACTTC.

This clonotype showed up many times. The CDR3 region is CASRGTVDQPQHF. The DNA of the CDR3 is TGTGCCAGTCGGGGGACAGTTGATCAGCCCCAGCATTTT. The chain recombines TRBV28 with TRBJ1-5; 7 bases line up with TRBD1. The CDR3 consists of 13 residues. CDR1 and CDR2 from the germline V gene are MDHEN and SYDVKM. Losses at the gene ends were 9 bases for V and 5 bases for J; bases not matched to a gene: 7.